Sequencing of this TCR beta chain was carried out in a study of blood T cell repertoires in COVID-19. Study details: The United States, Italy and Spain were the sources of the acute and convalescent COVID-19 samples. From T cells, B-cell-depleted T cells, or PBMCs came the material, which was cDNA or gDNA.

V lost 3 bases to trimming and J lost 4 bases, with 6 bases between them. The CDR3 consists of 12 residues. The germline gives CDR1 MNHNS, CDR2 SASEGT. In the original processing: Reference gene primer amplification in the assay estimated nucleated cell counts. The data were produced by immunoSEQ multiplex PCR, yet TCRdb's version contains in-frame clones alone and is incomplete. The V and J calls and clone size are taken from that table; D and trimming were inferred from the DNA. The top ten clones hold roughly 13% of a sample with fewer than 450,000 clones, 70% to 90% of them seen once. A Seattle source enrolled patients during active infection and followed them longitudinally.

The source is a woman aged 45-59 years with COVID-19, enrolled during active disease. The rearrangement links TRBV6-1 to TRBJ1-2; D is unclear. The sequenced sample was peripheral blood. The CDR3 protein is CASSDPGYGYTF. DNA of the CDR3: TGTGCCAGCAGTGACCCCGGCTATGGCTACACCTTC.